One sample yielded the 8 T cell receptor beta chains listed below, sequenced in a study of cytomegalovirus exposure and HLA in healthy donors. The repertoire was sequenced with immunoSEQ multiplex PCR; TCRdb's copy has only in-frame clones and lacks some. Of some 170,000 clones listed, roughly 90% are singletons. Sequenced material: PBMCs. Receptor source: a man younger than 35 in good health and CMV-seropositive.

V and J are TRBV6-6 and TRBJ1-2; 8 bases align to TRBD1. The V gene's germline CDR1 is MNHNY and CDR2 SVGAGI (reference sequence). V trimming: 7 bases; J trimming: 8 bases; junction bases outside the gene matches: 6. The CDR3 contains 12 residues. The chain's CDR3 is CASTGQGGGYTF. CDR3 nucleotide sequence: TGTGCCAGCACTGGACAGGGCGGCGGCTACACCTTC.

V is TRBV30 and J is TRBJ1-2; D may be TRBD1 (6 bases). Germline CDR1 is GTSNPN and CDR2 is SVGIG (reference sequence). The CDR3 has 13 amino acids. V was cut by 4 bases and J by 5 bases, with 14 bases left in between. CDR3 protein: CAWKSGAGYGYTF. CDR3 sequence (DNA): TGTGCCTGGAAGTCAGGGGCCGGATATGGCTACACCTTC.

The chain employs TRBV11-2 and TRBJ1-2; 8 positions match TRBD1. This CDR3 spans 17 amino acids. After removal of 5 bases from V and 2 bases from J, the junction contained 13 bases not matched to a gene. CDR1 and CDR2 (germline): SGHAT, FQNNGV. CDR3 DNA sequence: TGTGCCAGCAGCCTCGTCAGGGGGCTAAAAAAGAACTATGGCTACACCTTC. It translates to CASSLVRGLKKNYGYTF.

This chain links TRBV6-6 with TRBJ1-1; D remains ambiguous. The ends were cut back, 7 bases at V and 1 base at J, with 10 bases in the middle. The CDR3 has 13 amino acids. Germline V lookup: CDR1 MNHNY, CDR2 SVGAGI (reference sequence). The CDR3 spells CASNRGTNTEAFF. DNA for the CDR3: TGTGCCAGCAACCGAGGAACGAACACTGAAGCTTTCTTT.

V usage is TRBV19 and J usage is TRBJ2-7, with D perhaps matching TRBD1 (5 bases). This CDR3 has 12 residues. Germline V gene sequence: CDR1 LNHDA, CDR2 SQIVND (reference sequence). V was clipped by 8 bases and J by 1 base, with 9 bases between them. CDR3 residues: CASCDRSYEQYF. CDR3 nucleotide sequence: TGTGCCAGTTGTGACAGATCCTACGAGCAGTACTTC.

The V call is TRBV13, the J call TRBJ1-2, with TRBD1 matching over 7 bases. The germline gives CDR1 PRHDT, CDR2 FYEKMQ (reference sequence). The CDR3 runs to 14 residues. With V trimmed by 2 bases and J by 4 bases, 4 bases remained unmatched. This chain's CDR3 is CASSLLGTAYGYTF. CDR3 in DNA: TGTGCCAGCAGCTTACTCGGGACAGCCTATGGCTACACCTTC.

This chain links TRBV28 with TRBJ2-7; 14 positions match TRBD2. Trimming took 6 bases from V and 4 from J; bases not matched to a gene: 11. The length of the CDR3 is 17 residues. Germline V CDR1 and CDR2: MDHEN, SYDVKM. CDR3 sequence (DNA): TGTGCCAGCAGCTCGACTAGCGGGAGGGCTAATGATTACGAGCAGTACTTC. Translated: CASSSTSGRANDYEQYF.

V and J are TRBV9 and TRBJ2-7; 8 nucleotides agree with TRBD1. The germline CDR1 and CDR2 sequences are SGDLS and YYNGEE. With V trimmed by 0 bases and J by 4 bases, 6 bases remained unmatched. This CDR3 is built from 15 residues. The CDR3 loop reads CASSVGHQGAYEQYF. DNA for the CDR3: TGTGCCAGCAGCGTAGGACACCAGGGGGCGTACGAGCAGTACTTC.